These 27 T cell receptor beta chains were all obtained from the same sample, sequenced in a study of T cell responses to AZD1222 COVID-19 vaccine. The protocol was immunoSEQ multiplex PCR, while the TCRdb copy is restricted to in-frame clones and leaves out a portion. The data show approximately 140,000 clones, with 89% seen just once and 2.5% to 3.5% held by the top ten. The sample was peripheral blood, taken on day 0 of AZD1222 vaccination. The receptors stem from an adult in good health.

The genes are TRBV5-1 and TRBJ2-7; D call uncertain. The V gene lost 5 bases and the J gene lost 5 bases, with 11 bases spanning the gap. From germline, CDR1 is SGHRS and CDR2 YFSETQ. CDR3 length equals 12 residues. Written as DNA, the CDR3 is TGCGCCAGCAGACAAGGACGGGACGAGCAGTACTTC. Its protein is CASRQGRDEQYF.

The rearrangement uses TRBV6-1 and TRBJ1-2; no firm D call. The length of the CDR3 is 13 residues. Trimming removed 0 bases at V and 8 bases at J, with 10 bases between. Germline V gives CDR1 MNHNS, CDR2 SASEGT. The CDR3 sequence is CASSEAWQLGYTF. DNA for the CDR3: TGTGCCAGCAGTGAAGCGTGGCAGTTAGGCTACACCTTC.

The rearrangement links TRBV4-1 to TRBJ1-5; D unresolved. With 3 bases removed from V and 1 base from J, the gap between germline ends came to 4 bases. The CDR3 has 13 residues. In germline, CDR1 is MGHRA, CDR2 YSYEKL. In nucleotides, the CDR3 is TGCGCCAGCAGCCATACGAGCAATCAGCCCCAGCATTTT. Translating it yields CASSHTSNQPQHF.

The chain links TRBV27 to TRBJ2-2; 14 bases are a match to TRBD2. The CDR3 covers 20 residues. V shed 4 bases, J shed 3 bases, and the junction held 13 bases outside the gene matches. Looked up from germline, CDR1 is MNHEY and CDR2 is SMNVEV (reference sequence). CDR3 nucleotide sequence: TGTGCCAGCAGTTCCTCTACCCCCGGACTAGCGGGAGGCCACACCGGGGAGCTGTTTTTT. Its protein is CASSSSTPGLAGGHTGELFF.

The CDR3 DNA reads TGCGCCAGCAGCCCGGCCCCGTACGAGCAGTACTTC. It specifies CASSPAPYEQYF. V gene TRBV5-1 combines with J gene TRBJ2-7, with D hard to call. With 4 bases removed from V and 4 bases from J, the gap between germline ends came to 9 bases. This CDR3 spans 12 amino acids. CDR1 SGHRS and CDR2 YFSETQ come from the germline V gene.

The rearrangement links TRBV11-3 to TRBJ2-1, with D unresolved. Per germline, CDR1 SGHNT and CDR2 YENEEA. The CDR3 extends over 14 amino acids. V lost 4 bases and J 7 bases, leaving 14 bases between the germline ends. The CDR3 nucleotides read TGTGCCAGCAGCTACGCCCCGCCTCGGAATGAGCAGTTCTTC. It encodes CASSYAPPRNEQFF. The variable domain in full, completed from reference TRBV11-3 and TRBJ2-1, reads EAGVVQSPRYKIIEKKQPVAFWCNPISGHNTLYWYLQNLGQGPELLIRYENEEAVDDSQLPKDRFSAERLKGVDSTLKIQPAELGDSAVYLCASSYAPPRNEQFFGPGTRLTVL.

This clone was seen a single time. The chain links TRBV11-2 to TRBJ1-4; 8 bases line up with TRBD1. Losses at the gene ends were 2 bases for V and 3 bases for J; bases not matched to a gene: 8. This CDR3 has 17 amino acids. Looked up from germline, CDR1 is SGHAT and CDR2 is FQNNGV. The CDR3: CASSLLAGTGPNEKLFF. Written as DNA, the CDR3 is TGTGCCAGCAGCTTATTAGCCGGGACAGGCCCTAATGAAAAACTGTTTTTT.

This chain uses TRBV6-2 or TRBV6-3 with TRBJ1-3; no clear D. Trimming cost V 6 bases and J 7 bases, with 7 bases left between them. The CDR3 has 11 residues. From germline, CDR1 is MNHEY and CDR2 SVGEGT. The CDR3 DNA reads as TGTGCCAGCAGCGCAAGCAACACCATATATTTT. Translation gives CASSASNTIYF.

The rearrangement joins TRBV7-2 to TRBJ1-4, with TRBD1 matching 7 bases. Trimming took 5 bases from V and 3 from J; bases not matched to a gene: 9. CDR1 and CDR2 from the germline V gene are SGHTA and FQGNSA. The CDR3 spans 16 residues. The CDR3 spells CASSPRLGTANEKLFF. CDR3 DNA: TGTGCCAGCAGCCCCCGGCTCGGGACAGCTAATGAAAAACTGTTTTTT.

V is TRBV27 and J is TRBJ1-2; D is uncertain. V lost 4 bases, J lost 5 bases, and 11 bases lay in between. The CDR3 spans 13 residues. The germline V gene has CDR1 MNHEY and CDR2 SMNVEV (reference sequence). The CDR3 is CASSSGTLYGYTF. As DNA, the CDR3 is TGTGCCAGCAGTTCCGGTACTCTATATGGCTACACCTTC.

This chain joins TRBV27 and TRBJ1-1, with a weak D call TRBD1 (5 bases). V dropped 10 bases and J dropped 7 bases, with 13 bases sitting between them. Germline-derived CDR1 and CDR2 are MNHEY and SMNVEV (reference sequence). The CDR3 has 11 amino acids. The CDR3 protein is CATRVGNEAFF. For the CDR3, the DNA is TGTGCCACCAGGGTCGGGAATGAAGCTTTCTTT.

This clone was seen once. This chain connects TRBV9 to TRBJ2-3; D call uncertain. With 1 base removed from V and 2 bases from J, the gap between germline ends came to 14 bases. The CDR3 sequence is 16 residues long. Germline CDR1 and CDR2: SGDLS and YYNGEE. Written as DNA, the CDR3 is TGTGCCAGCAGCGTATCCCCTCTGCCCTACACAGATACGCAGTATTTT. This gives the protein CASSVSPLPYTDTQYF.

The chain recombines TRBV15 with TRBJ1-5; no definite D call. CDR1 and CDR2 from the germline V gene are LNHNV and YYDKDF (reference sequence). This CDR3 comprises 15 residues. V lost 3 bases and J lost 4, with 13 bases in between. The CDR3 nucleotides read TGTGCCACCAGCAGGGGGAGGCCTACTAATCAGCCCCAGCATTTT. Protein sequence: CATSRGRPTNQPQHF.

This clone was seen repeatedly, ten times or more. The chain carries TRBV7-9 and TRBJ2-3, with a possible D match to TRBD2 (5 bases). V dropped 1 base and J dropped 0 bases, with 11 bases sitting between them. CDR3 length: 16 residues. Per germline, CDR1 SEHNR and CDR2 FQNEAQ (reference sequence). CDR3: CASSLGLASSTDTQYF. Here the CDR3 DNA reads TGTGCCAGCAGCTTAGGGTTAGCGTCTAGCACAGATACGCAGTATTTT.

The chain uses TRBV2 and TRBJ1-3; D is perhaps TRBD1 (6 bases). V lost 8 bases and J lost 3, with 14 bases in between. The CDR3 is 14 residues long. Germline-derived CDR1 and CDR2 are SNHLY and FYNNEI. CDR3 bases: TGTGCCAGCCTGGGGGGCGAGGTTGGAAACACCATATATTTT. Protein sequence: CASLGGEVGNTIYF.

This clone was found once. The chain links TRBV27 to TRBJ1-5; D might be TRBD1 (5 bases). Germline V gives CDR1 MNHEY, CDR2 SMNVEV (reference sequence). The CDR3 covers 16 residues. Trimming left V 6 bases short and J 5 bases short, with 20 bases between. CDR3 nucleotide sequence: TGTGCCAGCAGCCTCTGGGGCCCCGAGGGCCATCAGCCCCAGCATTTT. It specifies CASSLWGPEGHQPQHF.

The J gene is TRBJ1-5, the V gene TRBV3-1 (or the pseudogene TRBV3-2); no clear D gene. The CDR3 has 17 amino acids. Per germline, CDR1 LGHDT and CDR2 YNNKEL (reference sequence). The V gene lost 3 bases and the J gene lost 4 bases, with 19 bases spanning the gap. The CDR3 DNA follows: TGTGCCAGCAGCCAGGAGTACAGTCTCCACCGTAATCAGCCCCAGCATTTT. Amino acid sequence: CASSQEYSLHRNQPQHF.

The chain links TRBV11-3 to TRBJ2-5; D unclear. The CDR3 contains 13 residues. V lost 2 bases, J lost 5 bases, and 9 bases lay in between. CDR1 is SGHNT and CDR2 is YENEEA in the germline V gene. CDR3 nucleotide sequence: TGTGCCAGCAGCTTACACCTACGGGAGACCCAGTACTTC. Protein product: CASSLHLRETQYF.

V usage is TRBV7-7 and J usage is TRBJ2-2; D perhaps matches TRBD2 (5 bases). CDR3 length equals 15 residues. V gave up 1 base and J gave up 5 bases, with 11 bases separating them. Germline lookup yields CDR1 SSHAT and CDR2 FNYEAQ (reference sequence). The CDR3 DNA follows: TGTGCCAGCAGCTTAGGGAGGAAGGGAACCGGGGAGCTGTTTTTT. Amino acid sequence: CASSLGRKGTGELFF. Complete variable domain (other parts from reference TRBV7-7 and TRBJ2-2): GAGVSQSPRYKVTKRGQDVTLRCDPISSHATLYWYQQALGQGPEFLTYFNYEAQPDKSGLPSDRFSAERPEGSISTLTIQRTEQRDSAMYRCASSLGRKGTGELFFGEGSRLTVL.

The rearrangement uses TRBV5-6 and TRBJ2-7; no definite D call. The CDR3 spans 11 residues. V dropped 2 bases and J dropped 4 bases, with 4 bases sitting between them. From germline, CDR1 is SGHDT and CDR2 YYEEEE. The CDR3 spells CASSFDYEQYF. The CDR3 region has the DNA TGTGCCAGCAGCTTTGATTACGAGCAGTACTTC.

The chain carries TRBV5-1 and TRBJ2-7; D perhaps matches TRBD2 (6 bases). V lost 0 bases, J lost 1 base, and 11 bases lay in between. This CDR3 has 15 residues. Per the germline V gene, CDR1 is SGHRS and CDR2 is YFSETQ. CDR3 sequence: CASSLAGGVSYEQYF. CDR3 sequence (DNA): TGCGCCAGCAGCTTGGCCGGCGGGGTGTCCTACGAGCAGTACTTC.

V and J are TRBV5-1 and TRBJ2-1; D uncertain. Germline V gene lookup returns CDR1 SGHRS and CDR2 YFSETQ. This CDR3 region has 14 residues. V was clipped by 0 bases and J by 2 bases, with 6 bases between them. The DNA for the CDR3 is TGCGCCAGCAGCTTGGTGACCCCCTACAATGAGCAGTTCTTC. This codes for CASSLVTPYNEQFF.

This sequence joins TRBV27 and TRBJ1-6; D gene uncertain. The CDR3 is 15 amino acids. The V gene lost 3 bases and the J gene lost 7 bases, with 13 bases spanning the gap. In germline, CDR1 is MNHEY, CDR2 SMNVEV (reference sequence). Here the CDR3 DNA reads TGTGCCAGCAGTTTTCGTGGGCAGACCAATTCACCCCTCCACTTT. Its translation: CASSFRGQTNSPLHF.

The chain uses TRBV27 and TRBJ1-6; no clear D. Trimming left V 6 bases short and J 8 bases short, with 11 bases between. The length of the CDR3 is 13 residues. Germline loops: CDR1 MNHEY, CDR2 SMNVEV (reference sequence). The CDR3 protein is CASSPGGDSPLHF. The CDR3 nucleotides read TGTGCCAGCAGCCCTGGTGGGGATTCACCCCTCCACTTT.

This sequence joins TRBV28 and TRBJ2-7; D may be TRBD1 or TRBD2 (5 bases each). Germline values: CDR1 MDHEN, CDR2 SYDVKM. The CDR3 is 13 residues long. V was pared by 6 bases and J by 3 bases, with 12 bases between. The CDR3 DNA follows: TGTGCCAGCAGATCAGGGACCGACTACGAGCAGTACTTC. It translates to CASRSGTDYEQYF.

The V call is TRBV24-1, the J call TRBJ1-2, with D possibly matching TRBD1 (5 bases). Germline V lookup: CDR1 KGHDR, CDR2 SFDVKD. Trimming removed 4 bases at V and 7 bases at J, with 12 bases between. The CDR3 runs to 13 residues. Here the CDR3 DNA reads TGTGCCACCAGTGACCATCAGGGTTCTGGCTACACCTTC. This gives the protein CATSDHQGSGYTF.

This chain uses TRBV7-9 with TRBJ2-5; D may be TRBD1 or TRBD2 (5 bases each). V was shortened by 6 bases and J by 4 bases, with 9 bases between the two germline ends. The V gene's germline CDR1 is SEHNR and CDR2 FQNEAQ (reference sequence). The CDR3 contains 12 residues. Written as DNA, the CDR3 is TGTGCCAGCAGGGGGGAGTCAGAGACCCAGTACTTC. The encoded protein is CASRGESETQYF. Full variable domain (missing parts from reference TRBV7-9 and TRBJ2-5): DTGVSQNPRHKITKRGQNVTFRCDPISEHNRLYWYRQTLGQGPEFLTYFQNEAQLEKSRLLSDRFSAERPKGSFSTLEIQRTEQGDSAMYLCASRGESETQYFGPGTRLLVL.